This T cell receptor (beta chain) stems from a study of T cell responses to AZD1222 COVID-19 vaccine. General study results and limits: Females outnumbered males among donors, who were mostly white British; clonal diversity was possibly underestimated. Repertoire samples came only from after the peak T cell response. Seropositive status at baseline applied to only five or six AZD1222 recipients. The reported proportion of spike-specific TCRs targeting unmutated variant regions was nearly half.

TCRdb's copy holds only in-frame clones and misses some; the assay was immunoSEQ multiplex PCR. The data contain 180,000 or so clones, about 93% of them seen just once; the ten biggest clones take up approximately 0.6%. This CDR3 spans 15 amino acids. In germline, CDR1 is MNHNS, CDR2 SASEGT. This clone was found once. Its specificity is not known. Its ends do not fully match the called genes, so a read error is possible. This sequence originates from an adult in good health. The sequencing used peripheral blood, collected on day 0 of AZD1222 vaccination. The chain is built from TRBV6-1 and TRBJ1-5; 7 nucleotides align to TRBD1. CDR3 residues: CASSEDGRGNQPQHF. The CDR3 region has the DNA TGTGCCAGCAGCGAAGACGGCAGGGGGAATCAGCCCCAGCATTTT.